This T cell receptor (beta chain) was captured in a study of B cell selection in AIRE deficiency. This clone appeared a single time. Antigen specificity is unknown. Sequenced by immunoSEQ multiplex PCR; TCRdb stores in-frame clones only, minus some. The sample yields some 20,000 clones, roughly 98% seen once. Between the trimmed V and J ends, which lost 6 bases and 5 bases, there was a span of 16 bases. Germline assignment: CDR1 LNHDA and CDR2 SQIVND (reference sequence). CDR3 length equals 15 residues. Sorting defined conventional CD4 T cells as CD4+CD127+. Study-level points and caveats: Of 3,000 to 4,500 shared Treg TCRbeta sequences, approximately 31% were healthy-only, about 8.6% patient-only.

The V call is TRBV19, the J call TRBJ1-4; D remains ambiguous. This TCR came from a human donor with AIRE deficiency. Input material: conventional CD4+ T cells sorted from PBMCs. CDR3 DNA sequence: TGTGCCAGTAGCTCGGGCCAGGCTATCAATGAAAAACTGTTTTTT. This translates into CASSSGQAINEKLFF.